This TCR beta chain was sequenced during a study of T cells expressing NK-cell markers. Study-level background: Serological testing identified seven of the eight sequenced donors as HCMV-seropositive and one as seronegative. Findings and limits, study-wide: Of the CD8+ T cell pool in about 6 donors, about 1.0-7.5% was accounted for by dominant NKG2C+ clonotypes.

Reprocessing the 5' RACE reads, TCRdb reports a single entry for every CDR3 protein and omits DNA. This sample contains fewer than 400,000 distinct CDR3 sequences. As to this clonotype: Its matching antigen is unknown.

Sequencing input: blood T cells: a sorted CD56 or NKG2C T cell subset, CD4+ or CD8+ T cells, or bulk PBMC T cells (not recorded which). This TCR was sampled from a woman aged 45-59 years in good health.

CDR3 residues: CASRRVGDEQFF. The gene calls are TRBV5-1 and TRBJ2-1; absent DNA, TCRdb's TRBD2 call cannot be checked. CDR1 and CDR2 (germline): SGHRS, YFSETQ. This CDR3 region has 12 residues.